The sequence of this T cell receptor beta chain was determined in a study of blood T cell repertoires in COVID-19. In the original processing: The assay estimated nucleated cells by amplifying reference gene primers. The method was immunoSEQ multiplex PCR; TCRdb's version includes in-frame clones alone and lacks a portion of them. V, J and clone size are taken as reported in that table, and D and trimming were inferred from the DNA itself. The repertoire consists of over 250,000 clones, with 83% occurring once and the leading ten covering approximately 10%. CDR1 is SGHAT and CDR2 is FQNNGV in the germline V gene. The CDR3 length is 17 residues. V shed 5 bases and J 0 bases; nucleotides not matched to a gene: 13.

V usage is TRBV11-2 and J usage is TRBJ2-7, with 7 bases aligning to TRBD1. This clonotype was obtained from a woman in her 50s who had recovered from COVID-19. The sample comprised peripheral blood. The CDR3 loop is CASSQGRQGVVSYEQYF. In nucleotides, the CDR3 is TGTGCCAGCAGCCAGGGGCGACAGGGAGTAGTCTCCTACGAGCAGTACTTC.